The text below deals with one T cell receptor (beta chain). This clonotype came up a few times. Its antigen remains unidentified. One base away there is no much larger clone; base qualities are not given. The record originates from a study of human T cells and chemical hapten exposure (dated by TCRdb to the early 2020s). Context from the whole study: Libraries were pooled for sequencing, and variation in per-sample TCR yields was attributed mainly to small differences in library volumes within the pool. The study tracked peripheral blood TCR repertoire changes in vivo during primary and secondary sensitization to the hapten diphenylcyclopropenone (DPC) in alopecia patients. From each blood RNA sample, both TCR alpha and TCR beta chains were sequenced. The research as a whole found: After repeated subsampling, the strength of the expansion versus patch-test correlation and the threshold at which it became significant changed. DPC sensitization did not change how many TCRs were above 1 in 1000 frequency, and no evidence was found of alterations in global repertoire structure.

Trimming leaves V shorter by 4 bases and J shorter by 1 base, with the junction holding 5 bases beyond the gene matches. The germline V gene (reference sequence) supplies CDR1 SGHNT and CDR2 YYREEE. The CDR3 holds 16 amino acids from the cysteine to the phenylalanine. Only the CDR3 DNA stays, 48 bases, in frame from base 1. Libraries came from RACE. The sample was run on a NextSeq 500. During library preparation, unique molecular identifiers were attached to individual cDNA molecules so that TCRs could be counted in a quantitative, reproducible way. The study's own analysis went as follows. The median number of TCRs per sample was around 100,000, ranging from roughly 23,224 to 700,000. V, J and CDR3 annotation of the TCR reads was carried out using the Decombinator software suite. Every sample was subsampled to the same number of TCRs (28,000) for the PS versus PT1 abundance plots. Expanded TCRs were defined as absent before sensitization and observed at least eight times at the 2-week time point. TCRdb took the public reads, trimmed them with fastp at Q25, ran MiXCR for clone calling and kept in-frame beta chains. Identical CDR3 protein sequences are pooled into one entry, listed with their most common genes and DNA. The V and J calls here are based on TCRdb, not the publication. The sample table contains 45,000 or so distinct CDR3 sequences; only one count was recorded for nearly 4.5% of them. The leading ten clones occupy around 5.5% of the sample.

Taken with the paper, the label for time point translates to: healthy volunteer bleed at 2 weeks. Unfractionated whole blood was collected in Tempus Blood RNA tubes, and total RNA was extracted from that blood. Five or six healthy volunteers served as TCR sequencing controls and were bled at day 0, 2 weeks and 6 weeks. Recombination joined TRBV5-4 with TRBJ2-7, and 13 junctional nucleotides match TRBD2. What was sequenced was whole blood. The receptor's source is a human donor in good health. Some clones in this sample may be carry-over from other donors' samples. The sequence in DNA is TGTGCCAGCAGCCCACCGGGACTAGCGGGATCCTACGAGCAGTACTTC. Translated, it gives CASSPPGLAGSYEQYF.